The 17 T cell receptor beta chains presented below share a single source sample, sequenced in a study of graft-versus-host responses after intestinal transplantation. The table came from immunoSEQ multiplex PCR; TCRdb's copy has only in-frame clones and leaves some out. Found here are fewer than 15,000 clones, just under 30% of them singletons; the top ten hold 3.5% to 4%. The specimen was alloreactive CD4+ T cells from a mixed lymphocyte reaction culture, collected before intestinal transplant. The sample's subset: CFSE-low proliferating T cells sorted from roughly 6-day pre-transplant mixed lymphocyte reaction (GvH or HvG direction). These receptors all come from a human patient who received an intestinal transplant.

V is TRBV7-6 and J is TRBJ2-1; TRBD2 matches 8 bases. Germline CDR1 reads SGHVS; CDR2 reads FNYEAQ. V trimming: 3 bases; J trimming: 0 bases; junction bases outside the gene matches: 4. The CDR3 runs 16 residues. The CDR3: CASSFYSGVSYNEQFF. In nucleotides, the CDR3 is TGTGCCAGCAGCTTTTATAGCGGGGTCTCCTACAATGAGCAGTTCTTC.

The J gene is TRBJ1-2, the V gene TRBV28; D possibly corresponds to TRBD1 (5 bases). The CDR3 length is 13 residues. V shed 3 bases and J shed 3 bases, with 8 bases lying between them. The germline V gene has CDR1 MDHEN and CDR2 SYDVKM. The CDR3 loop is CASSFGGYYGYTF. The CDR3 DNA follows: TGTGCCAGCAGTTTTGGGGGGTACTATGGCTACACCTTC.

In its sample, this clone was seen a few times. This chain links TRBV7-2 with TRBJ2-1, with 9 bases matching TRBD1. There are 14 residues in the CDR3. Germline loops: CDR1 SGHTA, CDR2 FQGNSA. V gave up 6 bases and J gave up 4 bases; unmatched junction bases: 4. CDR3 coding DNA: TGTGCCAGCAGTCGACAGGGGGTGTACAATGAGCAGTTCTTC. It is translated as CASSRQGVYNEQFF.

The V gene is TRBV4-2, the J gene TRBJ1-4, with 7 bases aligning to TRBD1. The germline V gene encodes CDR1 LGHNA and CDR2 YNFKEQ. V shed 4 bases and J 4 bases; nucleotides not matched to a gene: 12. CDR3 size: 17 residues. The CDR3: CASSPYSRDSYNEKLFF. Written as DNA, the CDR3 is TGTGCCAGCAGCCCTTACTCCCGGGACAGCTATAATGAAAAACTGTTTTTT.

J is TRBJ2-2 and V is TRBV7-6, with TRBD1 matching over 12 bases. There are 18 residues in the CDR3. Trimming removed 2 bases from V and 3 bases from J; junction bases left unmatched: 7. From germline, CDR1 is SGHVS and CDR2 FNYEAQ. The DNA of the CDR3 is TGTGCCAGCAGCTTAAGGGACAGGGGGCGCCGGTACACCGGGGAGCTGTTTTTT. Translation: CASSLRDRGRRYTGELFF.

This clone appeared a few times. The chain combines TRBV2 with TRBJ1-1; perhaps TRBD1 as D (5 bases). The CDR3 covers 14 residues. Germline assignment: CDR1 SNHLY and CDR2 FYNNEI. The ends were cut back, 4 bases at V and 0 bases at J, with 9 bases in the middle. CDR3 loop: CASSVKGLNTEAFF. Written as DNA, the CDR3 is TGTGCCAGCAGTGTAAAGGGGTTGAACACTGAAGCTTTCTTT. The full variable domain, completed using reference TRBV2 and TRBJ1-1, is EPEVTQTPSHQVTQMGQEVILRCVPISNHLYFYWYRQILGQKVEFLVSFYNNEISEKSEIFDDQFSVERPDGSNFTLKIRSTKLEDSAMYFCASSVKGLNTEAFFGQGTRLTVV.

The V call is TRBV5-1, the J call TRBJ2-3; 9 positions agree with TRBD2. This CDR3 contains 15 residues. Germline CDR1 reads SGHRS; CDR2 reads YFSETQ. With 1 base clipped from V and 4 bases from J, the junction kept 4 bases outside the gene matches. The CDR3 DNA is TGCGCCAGCAGCTTGTCGGCGGGGGGGGCAGATACGCAGTATTTT. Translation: CASSLSAGGADTQYF.

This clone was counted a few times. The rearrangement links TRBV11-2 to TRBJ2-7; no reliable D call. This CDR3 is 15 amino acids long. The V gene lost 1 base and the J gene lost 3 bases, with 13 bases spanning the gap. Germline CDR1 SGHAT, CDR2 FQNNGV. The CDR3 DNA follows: TGTGCCAGCAGCTTAGCCTGGACCCGGAACTACGAGCAGTACTTC. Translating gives CASSLAWTRNYEQYF.

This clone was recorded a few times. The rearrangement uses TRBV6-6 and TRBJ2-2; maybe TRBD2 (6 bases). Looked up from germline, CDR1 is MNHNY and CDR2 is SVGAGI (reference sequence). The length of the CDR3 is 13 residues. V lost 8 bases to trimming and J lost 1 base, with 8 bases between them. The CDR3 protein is CASGGVNTGELFF. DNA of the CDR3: TGTGCCAGCGGAGGGGTGAACACCGGGGAGCTGTTTTTT.

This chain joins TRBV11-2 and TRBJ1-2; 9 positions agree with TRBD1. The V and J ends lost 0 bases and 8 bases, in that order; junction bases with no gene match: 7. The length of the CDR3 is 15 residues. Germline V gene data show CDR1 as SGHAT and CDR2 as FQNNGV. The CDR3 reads CASSLERGTGHGYTF. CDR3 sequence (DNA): TGTGCCAGCAGCTTAGAGAGGGGGACAGGGCACGGCTACACCTTC.

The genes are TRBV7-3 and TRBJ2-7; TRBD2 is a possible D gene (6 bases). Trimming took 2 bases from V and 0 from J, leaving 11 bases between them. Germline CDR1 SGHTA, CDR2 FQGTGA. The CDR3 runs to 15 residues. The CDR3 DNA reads TGTGCCAGCAGCTTAGGTGGGACTGGCTCCTACGAGCAGTACTTC. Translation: CASSLGGTGSYEQYF.

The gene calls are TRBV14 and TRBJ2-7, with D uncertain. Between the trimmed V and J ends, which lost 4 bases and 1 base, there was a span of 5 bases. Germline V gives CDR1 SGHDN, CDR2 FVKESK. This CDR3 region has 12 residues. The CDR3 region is CASSLASYEQYF. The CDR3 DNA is TGTGCCAGCAGCCTGGCATCCTACGAGCAGTACTTC.

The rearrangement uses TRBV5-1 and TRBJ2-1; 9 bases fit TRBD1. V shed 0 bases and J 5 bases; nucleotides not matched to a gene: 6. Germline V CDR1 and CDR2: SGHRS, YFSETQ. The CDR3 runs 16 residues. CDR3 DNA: TGCGCCAGCAGCTTGGCGGACAGGGGAGAGGACAATGAGCAGTTCTTC. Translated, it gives CASSLADRGEDNEQFF.

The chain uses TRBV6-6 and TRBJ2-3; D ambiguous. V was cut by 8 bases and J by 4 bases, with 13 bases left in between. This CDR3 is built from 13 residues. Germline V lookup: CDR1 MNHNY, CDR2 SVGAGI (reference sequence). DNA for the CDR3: TGTGCCAGCGTCAAAGGGTACGCAGATACGCAGTATTTT. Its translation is CASVKGYADTQYF.

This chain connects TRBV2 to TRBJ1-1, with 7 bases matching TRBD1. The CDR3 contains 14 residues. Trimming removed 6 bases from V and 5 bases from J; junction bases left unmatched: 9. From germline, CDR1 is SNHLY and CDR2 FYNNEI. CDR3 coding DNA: TGTGCCAGCAGGTACTACAGGGGAAAAACTGAAGCTTTCTTT. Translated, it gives CASRYYRGKTEAFF.

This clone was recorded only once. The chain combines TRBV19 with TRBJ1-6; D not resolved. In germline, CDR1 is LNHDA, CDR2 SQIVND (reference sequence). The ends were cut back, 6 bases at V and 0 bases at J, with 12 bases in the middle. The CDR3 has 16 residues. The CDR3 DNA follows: TGTGCCAGTAGAGACGTCCTGAGCTCCTATAATTCACCCCTCCACTTT. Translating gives CASRDVLSSYNSPLHF.

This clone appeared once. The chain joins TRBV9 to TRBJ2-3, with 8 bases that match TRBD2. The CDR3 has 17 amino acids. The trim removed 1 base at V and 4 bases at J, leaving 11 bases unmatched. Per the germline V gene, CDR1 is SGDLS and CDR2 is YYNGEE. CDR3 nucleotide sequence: TGTGCCAGCAGCGTAACCCTGCCGGGGGGGAGCGCAGATACGCAGTATTTT. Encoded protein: CASSVTLPGGSADTQYF.